These 15 T cell receptor beta chains came from one sample sequenced in a study of neurological immune-mediated disorders. Using its own MiXCR run on the 5' RACE reads, TCRdb lists one record per CDR3 protein. The table includes 30,000 to 45,000 distinct CDR3 sequences, approximately 10% detected once. The source material was CD4+ T cells from blood. These receptors all come from a woman aged 25 to 39 with HTLV-1-associated myelopathy (HAM/TSP).

This clonotype has a count of ten or more. The rearrangement joins TRBV7-9 to TRBJ1-4; D gene ambiguous. Germline values: CDR1 SEHNR, CDR2 FQNEAQ (reference sequence). The length of the CDR3 is 15 residues. Trimming left V 5 bases short and J 0 bases short, with 10 bases between. For the CDR3, the DNA is TGTGCCAGCAGCCCCTGGGAGGCAACTAATGAAAAACTGTTTTTT. Its translation is CASSPWEATNEKLFF.

This clonotype was counted ten times or more. The chain has TRBV5-6 and TRBJ2-7; TRBD1 aligns across 10 bases. The CDR3 spans 16 residues. J lost 5 bases, V lost 3 bases, and 11 bases had no gene match. Looked up from germline, CDR1 is SGHDT and CDR2 is YYEEEE. CDR3 sequence reads: CASSYRDRGFLNEQYF. CDR3 sequence (DNA): TGTGCCAGCAGCTACCGGGACAGGGGCTTTCTTAACGAGCAGTACTTC.

This clonotype was observed many times. This sequence joins TRBV4-1 and TRBJ2-1; 14 bases match TRBD2. This CDR3 is 19 amino acids long. Germline lookup yields CDR1 MGHRA and CDR2 YSYEKL. Unmatched junction bases numbered 18, after V lost 4 bases and J lost 10 bases. The CDR3, as DNA: TGCGCCAGCAGCCGCTTTATCGGGACTAGCGGGGGCCGCGAACGCGAGCAGTTCTTC. Protein: CASSRFIGTSGGREREQFF.

This clonotype was recorded at least ten times. The rearrangement uses TRBV20-1 and TRBJ1-5; 7 nucleotides line up with TRBD1. This CDR3 has 13 residues. Trimming removed 5 bases from V and 6 bases from J; junction bases left unmatched: 7. The germline CDR1 and CDR2 sequences are DFQATT and SNEGSKA (reference sequence). The DNA for the CDR3 is TGCAGTGCTTCGACAGGGCTTGGTCAGCCCCAGCATTTT. Protein sequence: CSASTGLGQPQHF.

This clonotype was counted many times. The genes are TRBV14 and TRBJ1-4; a weak D match, TRBD1 (5 bases). CDR1 and CDR2 (germline): SGHDN, FVKESK. The CDR3 is 12 residues long. V was pared by 1 base and J by 14 bases, with 11 bases between. CDR3 protein: CASSQAPGRLFF. DNA of the CDR3: TGTGCCAGCAGCCAAGCGCCGGGACGCCTGTTTTTT.

This clonotype appeared many times. The V gene is TRBV5-6, the J gene TRBJ1-2; TRBD1 might be the D (5 bases). In germline, CDR1 is SGHDT, CDR2 YYEEEE. The CDR3 has 15 residues. V was clipped by 4 bases and J by 7 bases, with 20 bases between them. The CDR3 DNA reads TGTGCCAGCAGCGTACCAGGGATTTCAGAGTCTGGCTACACCTTC. Translated: CASSVPGISESGYTF.

This clonotype was observed at least ten times. This rearrangement joins TRBV20-1 to TRBJ2-7, with 9 bases that match TRBD1. Germline trimming cut 6 bases from V and 6 bases from J; bases unmatched to any gene: 6. The germline CDR1 and CDR2 sequences are DFQATT and SNEGSKA (reference sequence). The CDR3 has 12 amino acids. CDR3 residues: CSARTGVSEQYF. CDR3 sequence (DNA): TGCAGTGCACGGACAGGGGTGAGCGAGCAGTACTTC.

This clonotype was counted many times. The gene calls are TRBV18 and TRBJ1-1, with D possibly matching TRBD1 (5 bases). CDR3 length equals 16 residues. CDR1 KGHSH and CDR2 LQKENI come from the germline V gene. The germline V and J ends were trimmed by 2 bases and 0 bases, with 13 bases remaining between them. The CDR3 reads CASSPNQGEMNTEAFF. As DNA, the CDR3 is TGTGCCAGCTCACCAAACCAGGGCGAGATGAACACTGAAGCTTTCTTT.

This clonotype was seen at least ten times. This rearrangement joins TRBV20-1 to TRBJ1-5; D ambiguous. CDR1 is DFQATT and CDR2 is SNEGSKA in the germline V gene (reference sequence). CDR3 length equals 15 residues. Between the trimmed V and J ends, which lost 0 bases and 6 bases, there was a span of 15 bases. The CDR3 region has the DNA TGCAGTGCTAGAGATTCCGGGCCGACTGGTCAGCCCCAGCATTTT. It encodes CSARDSGPTGQPQHF.

This clonotype was observed at least ten times. J is TRBJ1-1 and V is TRBV5-1, with TRBD1 matching over 7 bases. J lost 3 bases, V lost 4 bases, and 3 bases had no gene match. CDR1 SGHRS and CDR2 YFSETQ come from the germline V gene. The CDR3 consists of 13 residues. CDR3 in amino acids: CASSRGTDTEAFF. CDR3 DNA sequence: TGCGCCAGCAGCAGAGGGACAGACACTGAAGCTTTCTTT.

This clonotype appeared many times. The genes are TRBV27 and TRBJ1-5; TRBD1 agrees at 7 bases. Unmatched junction bases numbered 5, after V lost 5 bases and J lost 4 bases. The CDR3 is 14 amino acids. Germline CDR1 reads MNHEY; CDR2 reads SMNVEV (reference sequence). As DNA, the CDR3 is TGTGCCAGCAGTAGCAGGGGGATAAATCAGCCCCAGCATTTT. Translating it yields CASSSRGINQPQHF.

This clonotype was seen repeatedly, ten times or more. Being one base from a much bigger clone, this may be a read error. The chain joins TRBV20-1 to TRBJ1-1; D remains ambiguous. The V end lost 3 bases, the J end lost 3 bases, and 11 bases lay between the germline ends. This CDR3 region has 13 residues. The V gene's germline CDR1 is DFQATT and CDR2 SNEGSKA (reference sequence). The CDR3 protein is CSASGLCHTEAFF. In nucleotides, the CDR3 is TGCAGTGCTAGTGGTCTATGCCACACTGAAGCTTTCTTT.

This clonotype is termed medium-sized. The chain uses TRBV20-1 and TRBJ1-2, with a weak D call TRBD1 (6 bases). The CDR3 length is 12 residues. The V end lost 4 bases, the J end lost 4 bases, and 10 bases lay between the germline ends. Germline CDR1 is DFQATT and CDR2 is SNEGSKA (reference sequence). CDR3 nucleotide sequence: TGCAGTGCTAAGCAGGGGATCTATGGCTACACCTTC. It yields the protein CSAKQGIYGYTF.

V gene TRBV6-1 combines with J gene TRBJ2-7, with 7 bases that match TRBD1. The CDR3 is made up of 14 amino acids. V lost 5 bases to trimming and J lost 2 bases; unmatched junction nucleotides: 6. Germline V gives CDR1 MNHNS, CDR2 SASEGT. The CDR3 sequence is CASSTTGQTYEQYF. The CDR3 DNA sequence: TGTGCCAGCAGTACAACGGGACAGACCTACGAGCAGTACTTC.

This clonotype was observed at least ten times. The genes are TRBV5-1 and TRBJ2-3; TRBD1 matches 9 bases. The V gene end was trimmed by 2 bases and the J gene end by 2 bases; junction bases not matched to a gene: 3. This CDR3 is built from 15 residues. Germline V gives CDR1 SGHRS, CDR2 YFSETQ. The chain's CDR3 is CASSFGDRDTDTQYF. The CDR3 DNA reads as TGCGCCAGCAGCTTCGGGGACAGGGACACAGATACGCAGTATTTT.